The text below deals with one TCR beta chain. V was trimmed by 3 bases and J by 5 bases, leaving 13 bases between them. This CDR3 is built from 14 residues. In germline, CDR1 is SGHTA, CDR2 FQGNSA. The entry originates in a study of blood T cell repertoires in COVID-19. Study details: Samples came from the United States, Italy and Spain, spanning acute and convalescent COVID-19.

Original handling: Counts of nucleated cells, estimated from reference gene primer amplification, were obtained. Produced via immunoSEQ multiplex PCR; TCRdb's table is partial and in-frame only. That table furnishes V, J and clone size, whereas the DNA furnished D and trimming. Of approximately 210,000 clones listed, less than 95% are singletons. The source is a man aged 25-45 years with COVID-19, enrolled during active disease. This chain connects TRBV7-2 to TRBJ2-5, with a tentative D call TRBD1 (5 bases). The sequencing input was peripheral blood. The CDR3 sequence is CASSFYLGRETQYF. The CDR3 nucleotides are TGTGCCAGCAGCTTTTATCTGGGGCGGGAGACCCAGTACTTC. The full variable domain, in which reference TRBV7-2 and TRBJ2-5 provide the parts outside the CDR3, is GAGVSQSPSNKVTEKGKDVELRCDPISGHTALYWYRQSLGQGLEFLIYFQGNSAPDKSGLPSDRFSAERTGGSVSTLTIQRTQQEDSAVYLCASSFYLGRETQYFGPGTRLLVL.